This T cell receptor beta chain was identified in a study of shared clonotypes between healthy human individuals. On the study more broadly: The plates for each donor numbered three CD4 naive, three CD4 memory, two CD8 naive and one CD8 memory.

The data were produced by immunoSEQ multiplex PCR, yet TCRdb's version contains in-frame clones alone and is incomplete. The data contain more than 2 million clones, roughly 95% of them singletons. Comment on this clone: Its antigen is undetermined.

Every contributor of samples was a Caucasian grown-up residing in Nashville, Tennessee. CDR1 SGHTA and CDR2 FQGNSA come from the germline V gene. Trimming took 0 bases from V and 3 from J; bases not matched to a gene: 0. The CDR3 loop spans 15 amino acids. Study observations and caveats: Generally, naive subsets (rather than memory subsets) showed larger estimated richness. How much donors shared clonotypes was expected to be affected by sequencing depth.

Sequencing was done on a sample of naive CD4+ T cells sorted from blood. The subset: CD45RA+ positively selected. This TCR derives from a young man in good health. The V gene is TRBV7-2, the J gene TRBJ2-2, with TRBD1 identical over 8 bases. CDR3 sequence: CASSLADRDTGELFF. Written as DNA, the CDR3 is TGTGCCAGCAGCTTAGCGGACAGGGACACCGGGGAGCTGTTTTTT.